Listed below are T cell receptor beta chains from one sample, sequenced in a study of cytomegalovirus exposure and HLA in healthy donors. Profiled with immunoSEQ multiplex PCR; TCRdb holds only in-frame clones, not every one. The sample contains under 200,000 clones, 84% of which appear only once. Sequenced sample: PBMCs. The source is a boy between 2 and 10 years old in good health and CMV-seronegative. The CDR3 runs from the conserved cysteine through the conserved F or W. A D gene is named only where the DNA matches it firmly. A clone size is listed for some rows: how often the clone was seen (once, few, many), or a class if it is expanded.

clone_size,v_call,j_call,d_call,cdr3_aa,cdr3_nt
NA,TRBV4-1,TRBJ2-5,TRBD1,CASSRTGIMQETQYF,TGCGCCAGCAGCCGGACAGGGATTATGCAAGAGACCCAGTACTTC
NA,TRBV7-9,TRBJ2-7,TRBD2,CASTSFPGGSKHEQYF,TGTGCCAGCACCTCTTTCCCCGGCGGGAGTAAACACGAGCAGTACTTC
NA,TRBV6-1,TRBJ1-4,TRBD1,CASIRDRGNEKLFF,TGTGCCAGCATCCGGGACAGGGGAAATGAAAAACTGTTTTTT
NA,TRBV12-5,TRBJ2-7,NA,CASLSGSYEQYF,TGTGCTAGTCTTAGCGGATCCTACGAGCAGTACTTC
once,TRBV6-1,TRBJ2-1,NA,CASSEEVGPRYYEQFF,TGTGCCAGCAGTGAAGAAGTCGGCCCTAGGTACTATGAGCAGTTCTTC
NA,TRBV6-1,TRBJ1-3,NA,CASTRVNSGNTIYF,TGTGCCAGCACCAGGGTTAACTCTGGAAACACCATATATTTT
NA,TRBV6-1,TRBJ1-4,NA,CASSEKRGGTNEKLFF,TGTGCCAGCAGTGAAAAGCGGGGAGGCACTAATGAAAAACTGTTTTTT
NA,TRBV7-2,TRBJ2-7,TRBD2,CASSLGGGRAYEQYF,TGTGCCAGCAGCTTAGGGGGCGGGAGGGCCTACGAGCAGTACTTC
once,TRBV6-5,TRBJ2-1,NA,CASSSGQSSYNEQFF,TGTGCCAGCAGTTCCGGACAGAGCTCCTACAATGAGCAGTTCTTC
NA,TRBV4-1,TRBJ2-1,NA,CASSPGIQNEQFF,TGCGCCAGCAGCCCCGGGATTCAGAATGAGCAGTTCTTC
NA,TRBV2,TRBJ2-7,TRBD2,CASSEPGRPYEQYF,TGTGCCAGCAGTGAACCCGGGAGGCCCTACGAGCAGTACTTC
NA,TRBV25-1,TRBJ1-2,NA,CASSDLNSQTTNGYTF,TGTGCCAGCAGTGATTTGAACTCCCAAACCACGAATGGCTACACCTTC
NA,TRBV19,TRBJ2-7,TRBD1,CASSPHDRGLYEQYF,TGTGCCAGTAGTCCCCATGACAGGGGGCTCTACGAGCAGTACTTC
NA,TRBV27,TRBJ2-1,TRBD2,CASSLSPSGTNNEQFF,TGTGCCAGCAGTTTATCCCCCAGCGGGACTAACAATGAGCAGTTCTTC
NA,TRBV27,TRBJ2-2,NA,CASSLSTVSTGELFF,TGTGCCAGCAGTTTATCTACAGTGAGCACCGGGGAGCTGTTTTTT
NA,TRBV18,TRBJ2-1,NA,CASSQGDEQFF,TGTGCCAGCTCACAGGGAGATGAGCAGTTCTTC
NA,TRBV28,TRBJ1-4,NA,CASSRRTSREKLFF,TGTGCCAGCAGTCGAAGGACAAGCCGGGAAAAACTGTTTTTT
NA,TRBV7-3,TRBJ1-2,NA,CASTTLDRGAGYTF,TGTGCCAGCACAACTCTCGATCGGGGGGCTGGCTACACCTTC
NA,TRBV9,TRBJ2-5,NA,CASSVDGTQYF,TGTGCCAGCAGCGTAGACGGGACCCAGTACTTC
NA,TRBV18,TRBJ2-5,NA,CASSPYGLTETQYF,TGTGCCAGCTCACCATACGGGTTGACTGAGACCCAGTACTTC
NA,TRBV28,TRBJ2-4,NA,CASSFPPRTGSGAKNIQYF,TGTGCCAGCAGTTTTCCTCCCAGAACAGGGTCGGGAGCCAAAAACATTCAGTACTTC
NA,TRBV27,TRBJ2-1,TRBD2,CAVRGGNEQFF,TGTGCCGTGCGGGGGGGAAATGAGCAGTTCTTC
NA,TRBV28,TRBJ2-2,NA,CASSLPQSGELFF,TGTGCCAGCAGTTTACCCCAATCCGGGGAGCTGTTTTTT
few,TRBV5-4,TRBJ1-4,TRBD1,CASSLDRGSEKLFF,TGTGCCAGCAGCTTGGACAGGGGAAGTGAAAAACTGTTTTTT
once,TRBV11-2,TRBJ2-3,NA,CASSLEVDWITDTQYF,TGTGCCAGCAGCTTAGAAGTCGACTGGATCACAGATACGCAGTATTTT
NA,TRBV19,TRBJ2-2,TRBD2,CASSVPGGNTGELFF,TGTGCCAGTAGTGTCCCGGGGGGGAACACCGGGGAGCTGTTTTTT
few,TRBV19,TRBJ1-1,NA,CASSIGAGLGNTEAFF,TGTGCCAGTAGTATTGGGGCAGGGTTAGGGAACACTGAAGCTTTCTTT
NA,TRBV5-1,TRBJ2-5,NA,CASSPQAGGQETQYF,TGCGCCAGCAGCCCCCAGGCAGGGGGGCAGGAGACCCAGTACTTC
few,TRBV28,TRBJ2-1,TRBD1,CASSFLRDRVADNEQFF,TGTGCCAGCAGTTTCCTCCGGGACAGGGTGGCGGACAATGAGCAGTTCTTC
NA,TRBV7-8,TRBJ2-7,TRBD2,CASSWRTSEDEQYF,TGTGCCAGCAGCTGGCGGACTAGCGAGGACGAGCAGTACTTC
NA,TRBV14,TRBJ2-7,NA,CASSQVVASSSYEQYF,TGTGCCAGCAGCCAAGTCGTAGCTTCGAGCTCCTACGAGCAGTACTTC
NA,TRBV5-1,TRBJ2-4,NA,CASSSVGDIQYF,TGCGCCAGCAGTAGCGTCGGTGACATTCAGTACTTC
NA,TRBV6-5,TRBJ2-1,TRBD1,CASQDRGGNEQFF,TGTGCCAGCCAGGACAGGGGGGGCAATGAGCAGTTCTTC
NA,TRBV19,TRBJ2-3,TRBD1,CADRSLGQGPTDTQYF,TGTGCCGATAGAAGCCTCGGACAGGGCCCCACAGATACGCAGTATTTT
NA,TRBV18,TRBJ1-1,TRBD1,CASSPLGQGRHHAFF,TGTGCCAGCTCACCACTAGGACAGGGAAGACACCACGCTTTCTTT
NA,TRBV19,TRBJ1-4,TRBD1,CASSAGGAREKLFF,TGTGCCAGTAGTGCAGGGGGCGCGCGGGAAAAACTGTTTTTT
NA,TRBV4-1,TRBJ1-1,TRBD1,CASSLLLTGGIPEAFF,TGCGCCAGCAGCCTCCTTTTGACAGGGGGCATCCCTGAAGCTTTCTTT
NA,TRBV7-9,TRBJ2-7,TRBD2,CASAGTMSYEQYF,TGTGCCAGCGCCGGGACTATGTCCTACGAGCAGTACTTC
NA,TRBV11-2,TRBJ1-2,TRBD1,CASSSDRDYGYTF,TGTGCCAGCAGCTCCGACAGGGACTATGGCTACACCTTC
NA,TRBV4-2,TRBJ2-3,TRBD2,CASSQQTSGRTDTQYF,TGTGCCAGCAGCCAACAGACTAGCGGGAGAACAGATACGCAGTATTTT